This T cell receptor beta chain originates from a study of T cell responses to AZD1222 COVID-19 vaccine (dated by TCRdb to about 2021). With respect to the entire study: A total of 233 trial participants underwent TCR sequencing, of whom some 210 received two doses of AZD1222 and about 26 received two doses of the MenACWY control vaccine. Trial participants were enrolled by age into 18-55, 56-69 and 70-plus year subgroups, with approximately 150, 30 and 60 TCR-sequenced participants respectively. The study at large found these results: The whole spike protein was spanned by vaccine-associated CD4 TCRs, and dominant responses were seen in regions 160-218 and 743-854. Conclusions about previously exposed vaccinees are limited because only six or seven AZD1222 recipients were SARS-CoV-2 seropositive at baseline. A significant rise in spike-specific TCR breadth and depth was observed after two AZD1222 doses relative to day 0 and relative to MenACWY recipients. Reportedly, close to half of the unique spike-specific TCRs recognized epitopes lying outside the regions that are mutated in the B.1.351 and B.1.1.7 variants. Participants were mostly white British, with more females than males. The authors suggested clonal diversity may have been underestimated. Because no day 14 peak-response samples were available, the repertoires could be characterized only after the peak T cell response. The 56-69-year group was small, and its depth increase did not reach significance, likely because of low power.

As to this clone: The antigen this receptor binds is unknown. No qualities accompany the bases; no much larger clone lies one base away.

CDR1 and CDR2, looked up from the germline V gene, are SGHAT and FQNNGV. From cysteine to phenylalanine, the CDR3 is 11 amino acids long. The entry retains the CDR3 DNA only, 33 bases that are in frame from base 1. Trimming costs V 2 bases and J 4 bases, and their ends lie 3 bases apart. The CDR3 regions of human TCRbeta chains were analyzed by immunosequencing. Per the original workflow: Repertoire TCRs were matched against a reference library of SARS-CoV-2-specific TCRs generated with the MIRA antigen-specificity platform. Breadth was defined as the fraction of unique TCRs that were SARS-CoV-2-associated, and depth was defined as the fraction of total T cells that were SARS-CoV-2-associated. Using the MIRA data, each spike-specific TCR was mapped to the spike region that the TCR reacts to and placed in a CD4 or CD8 class. Log10-transformed breadth and depth values were compared by one-way ANOVA with Sidak's multiple comparisons tests. Drawn from immuneACCESS, this table holds only the in-frame rearrangements with V and J called that TCRdb kept. Clones are partly lost; checked studies trace under half to an unresolved V gene and leave the rest unexplained. The V and J calls and clone size are taken from that table; D and trimming were inferred from the DNA. Recorded for this sample are 150,000 to 200,000 clones; 92% of them occurred a single time. Of the sample, about 1.1% is held by the ten largest clones.

Per the publication, the time point label means: about 28 days (+/-7) after the second vaccine dose. AZD1222 recipients given second doses at about 4 weeks or at about 12 weeks were pooled, since spike-specific TCR depth and breadth were not found to differ between the two schedules. Vaccinee samples came from UK trials COV001 and COV002, including a single-blind randomized controlled phase 2/3 trial of AZD1222 (ChAdOx1 nCoV-19) in healthy adults. For TCRbeta chain sequencing, PBMC samples from trial participants were taken at day 0 and at day 28 after the second dose. The source material was peripheral blood, sampled 28 days after the second AZD1222 dose. This receptor was identified in an adult who received the AZD1222 COVID-19 vaccine. The chain is made from TRBV11-2 and TRBJ2-7; no D segment can be confidently identified. The CDR3 amino acid sequence is: CASSLQYEQYF. The nucleotides read TGTGCCAGCAGCTTACAATACGAGCAGTACTTC.